The 24 T cell receptor beta chains below all came from one sample that was sequenced in a study of cytomegalovirus exposure and HLA in healthy donors. The PCR used 60 Vbeta and 13 Jbeta primers. Assay used: immunoSEQ multiplex PCR; TCRdb lists only in-frame clones, some missing. The table records about 200,000 clones, 65% to 90% of them present only once. Material for sequencing was PBMCs. The source is a woman aged 25-40 years in good health and CMV-seronegative.

The chain carries TRBV7-6 and TRBJ2-1; 10 bases fit TRBD2. The germline CDR1 and CDR2 sequences are SGHVS and FNYEAQ. V was clipped by 1 base and J by 7 bases; unmatched bases: 1. This CDR3 contains 14 residues. CDR3 loop: CASSLGAGGNEQFF. As DNA, the CDR3 is TGTGCCAGCAGCTTAGGAGCGGGAGGGAATGAGCAGTTCTTC.

V usage is TRBV15 and J usage is TRBJ2-7, with 8 bases fitting TRBD1. The germline V gene encodes CDR1 LNHNV and CDR2 YYDKDF (reference sequence). This CDR3 has 13 residues. The J segment lost 1 base and the V segment lost 8 bases, leaving 4 bases of the junction unmatched. CDR3 nucleotide sequence: TGTGCCACCGAGGGACAGGAGTCCTACGAGCAGTACTTC. This gives the protein CATEGQESYEQYF.

The chain recombines TRBV28 with TRBJ1-1; D gene uncertain. Trimming removed 5 bases from V and 4 bases from J, with 14 bases in between. CDR3 size: 14 residues. Germline CDR1 is MDHEN and CDR2 is SYDVKM. The CDR3 reads CASSPWESGTEAFF. CDR3 nucleotide sequence: TGTGCCAGCAGTCCCTGGGAGTCGGGCACTGAAGCTTTCTTT.

This clone was observed once. The chain couples TRBV28 to TRBJ1-1, with D hard to call. Trimming removed 1 base from V and 11 bases from J, with 11 bases in between. Germline CDR1 is MDHEN and CDR2 is SYDVKM. The CDR3 spans 12 residues. As DNA, the CDR3 is TGTGCCAGCAGTTTATTTGGCGGGGTCGCTTTCTTT. Its protein is CASSLFGGVAFF. Based on the CDR3 plus reference TRBV28 and TRBJ1-1, the full variable domain is DVKVTQSSRYLVKRTGEKVFLECVQDMDHENMFWYRQDPGLGLRLIYFSYDVKMKEKGDIPEGYSVSREKKERFSLILESASTNQTSMYLCASSLFGGVAFFGQGTRLTVV.

The CDR3 sequence is CASSGGLAGFFNEQFF. CDR3 bases: TGTGCCAGCAGTGGGGGGCTAGCGGGTTTTTTCAATGAGCAGTTCTTC. This chain joins TRBV6-1 and TRBJ2-1, with 8 bases fitting TRBD2. Losses at the gene ends were 4 bases for V and 6 bases for J; bases not matched to a gene: 11. This CDR3 contains 16 residues. Germline CDR1 reads MNHNS; CDR2 reads SASEGT.

The V and J genes are TRBV7-8 and TRBJ2-7, with TRBD2 matching 10 bases. Germline V gene sequence: CDR1 SGHVS, CDR2 FQNEAQ. The V and J ends lost 3 bases and 4 bases, in that order; junction bases with no gene match: 12. The CDR3 runs 17 residues. CDR3 coding DNA: TGTGCCAGCAGCTTGCTGAAGAGCGGGAGGGCCTATTACGAGCAGTACTTC. Translated: CASSLLKSGRAYYEQYF.

The chain combines TRBV6-6 with TRBJ2-7, with TRBD1 matching over 10 bases. The CDR3 is 15 residues long. Germline assignment: CDR1 MNHNY and CDR2 SVGAGI (reference sequence). The J segment lost 4 bases and the V segment lost 1 base, leaving 4 bases of the junction unmatched. The CDR3 is CASSYWGTGVYEQYF. CDR3 DNA sequence: TGTGCCAGCAGTTACTGGGGGACAGGGGTTTACGAGCAGTACTTC.

The chain combines TRBV7-2 with TRBJ2-3; D is possibly TRBD1 (5 bases). V was shortened by 4 bases and J by 0 bases, with 8 bases between the two germline ends. Germline-derived CDR1 and CDR2 are SGHTA and FQGNSA. The CDR3 is 14 amino acids. DNA for the CDR3: TGTGCCAGCAGCTCAGGGCTTAGCACAGATACGCAGTATTTT. Translating gives CASSSGLSTDTQYF.

The chain is built from TRBV2 and TRBJ2-7, with D perhaps matching TRBD2 (5 bases). This CDR3 contains 15 residues. Between the trimmed V and J ends, which lost 9 bases and 2 bases, there was a span of 20 bases. Germline assignment: CDR1 SNHLY and CDR2 FYNNEI. The CDR3 nucleotides are TGTGCCAGTGGAGGTGGAAAACGCGCCACCTACGAGCAGTACTTC. Translating gives CASGGGKRATYEQYF.

This clone came up once. The J gene is TRBJ1-3, the V gene TRBV7-6; TRBD1 agrees at 10 bases. Germline CDR1 is SGHVS and CDR2 is FNYEAQ. The V segment lost 4 bases and the J segment 4 bases; nucleotides outside the gene matches: 10. The CDR3 totals 17 residues. CDR3 nucleotide sequence: TGTGCCAGCAGCTCGTTCAGGGGGGACAGGGGAGGAAACACCATATATTTT. Translation: CASSSFRGDRGGNTIYF.

This chain uses TRBV2 with TRBJ2-6, with D maybe TRBD1 (6 bases). The germline V gene has CDR1 SNHLY and CDR2 FYNNEI. This CDR3 is 17 amino acids long. The V end lost 6 bases, the J end lost 0 bases, and 15 bases lay between the germline ends. As DNA, the CDR3 is TGTGCCAGCAGAGCTCCCGGCAGGGGCTCTGGGGCCAACGTCCTGACTTTC. The encoded protein is CASRAPGRGSGANVLTF. The whole variable domain, remainder taken from reference TRBV2 and TRBJ2-6, is EPEVTQTPSHQVTQMGQEVILRCVPISNHLYFYWYRQILGQKVEFLVSFYNNEISEKSEIFDDQFSVERPDGSNFTLKIRSTKLEDSAMYFCASRAPGRGSGANVLTFGAGSRLTVL.

The V gene is TRBV27, the J gene TRBJ2-3; no reliable D call. With 5 bases removed from V and 6 bases from J, the gap between germline ends came to 18 bases. The length of the CDR3 is 15 residues. Germline lookup yields CDR1 MNHEY and CDR2 SMNVEV (reference sequence). This CDR3 is CASSQRPPGLDTQYF. Written as DNA, the CDR3 is TGTGCCAGCAGTCAGCGACCACCTGGCTTGGATACGCAGTATTTT.

The chain is built from TRBV25-1 and TRBJ2-5, with D perhaps matching TRBD1 (5 bases). CDR1 and CDR2 from the germline V gene are MGHDK and SYGVNS. The V gene lost 8 bases and the J gene lost 5 bases, with 15 bases spanning the gap. The CDR3 covers 13 residues. The DNA for the CDR3 is TGTGCCAGCCAAAAAAGGGGAATGGAGACCCAGTACTTC. Amino acid sequence: CASQKRGMETQYF.

This clone occurred once. V and J are TRBV28 and TRBJ2-5; TRBD2 agrees at 7 bases. Trimming took 6 bases from V and 3 from J; bases not matched to a gene: 7. CDR1 is MDHEN and CDR2 is SYDVKM in the germline V gene. This CDR3 comprises 14 residues. As DNA, the CDR3 is TGTGCCAGCAGCCCTGGTGGGAGGGAAGAGACCCAGTACTTC. Its protein is CASSPGGREETQYF.

This clone was seen only a few times. The gene calls are TRBV19 and TRBJ1-5; 7 nucleotides agree with TRBD1. Per germline, CDR1 LNHDA and CDR2 SQIVND (reference sequence). This CDR3 contains 14 residues. V lost 5 bases to trimming and J lost 6 bases; unmatched junction nucleotides: 7. This CDR3 reads CASSSQGDGQPQHF. The DNA for the CDR3 is TGTGCCAGTAGTTCCCAGGGGGACGGTCAGCCCCAGCATTTT.

This sequence joins TRBV6-1 and TRBJ2-3; D might be TRBD2 (5 bases). V was cut by 0 bases and J by 0 bases, with 16 bases left in between. The CDR3 is 18 residues long. Per germline, CDR1 MNHNS and CDR2 SASEGT. For the CDR3, the DNA is TGTGCCAGCAGTGAAGCGCTTCGTCTAGCACATAGCACAGATACGCAGTATTTT. As protein: CASSEALRLAHSTDTQYF.

The rearrangement uses TRBV6-6 and TRBJ2-6, with D maybe TRBD1 (6 bases). Germline CDR1 MNHNY, CDR2 SVGAGI (reference sequence). The CDR3 covers 15 residues. V lost 6 bases to trimming and J lost 2 bases, with 11 bases between them. CDR3 DNA sequence: TGTGCCAGCAGCCCCCAGGGGACTGGGGCCAACGTCCTGACTTTC. Amino acid sequence: CASSPQGTGANVLTF.

V is TRBV5-1 and J is TRBJ2-2; TRBD1 matches at 8 bases. Germline V CDR1 and CDR2: SGHRS, YFSETQ. This CDR3 is built from 14 residues. The V segment lost 0 bases and the J segment 6 bases; nucleotides outside the gene matches: 1. The CDR3, as DNA: TGCGCCAGCAGCTTGGTACAGGGGGCCGGGGAGCTGTTTTTT. It codes for CASSLVQGAGELFF.

The chain has TRBV6-5 and TRBJ2-5, with unresolved D. There are 15 residues in the CDR3. The V and J ends lost 1 base and 5 bases respectively, with 14 bases between them. Germline CDR1 reads MNHEY; CDR2 reads SVGAGI. CDR3 DNA sequence: TGTGCCAGCAGTTACTTTCACAATCGAGCGGAGACCCAGTACTTC. Translating gives CASSYFHNRAETQYF.

The rearrangement links TRBV6-6 to TRBJ1-4; 7 bases map to TRBD1. Germline lookup yields CDR1 MNHNY and CDR2 SVGAGI (reference sequence). This CDR3 is built from 14 residues. Trimming at V came to 10 bases and at J to 7 bases, leaving 12 bases not matched to a gene. In DNA, the CDR3 is TGTGCCACCCTTCCCGGGACAGCCTTTGAAAAACTGTTTTTT. Protein sequence: CATLPGTAFEKLFF.

The rearrangement joins TRBV6-1 to TRBJ2-2; maybe TRBD1 (5 bases). In germline, CDR1 is MNHNS, CDR2 SASEGT. Trimming cost V 4 bases and J 5 bases, with 17 bases left between them. This CDR3 has 16 residues. CDR3 loop: CASSVNSRVGTGELFF. The DNA of the CDR3 is TGTGCCAGCAGTGTTAATAGCAGGGTGGGGACCGGGGAGCTGTTTTTT.

V usage is TRBV5-1 and J usage is TRBJ1-1; D remains unclear. Germline CDR1 is SGHRS and CDR2 is YFSETQ. The V and J ends lost 2 bases and 7 bases respectively, with 9 bases between them. CDR3 length: 12 residues. CDR3 sequence reads: CASSLSGIEAFF. The CDR3 DNA sequence: TGCGCCAGCAGCTTATCAGGTATTGAAGCTTTCTTT.

The chain combines TRBV7-2 with TRBJ2-2; 7 bases agree with TRBD1. Germline V lookup: CDR1 SGHTA, CDR2 FQGNSA. V lost 1 base and J lost 6; bases outside the gene matches: 5. The CDR3 extends over 15 amino acids. The CDR3 reads CASSLVTGSAGELFF. Written as DNA, the CDR3 is TGTGCCAGCAGCTTAGTGACAGGGAGTGCCGGGGAGCTGTTTTTT.

This clone has only one observation. CDR3 sequence: CASSEEAGATNEQFF. The CDR3, as DNA: TGTGCCAGCAGTGAAGAAGCGGGGGCCACCAATGAGCAGTTCTTC. V usage is TRBV6-1 and J usage is TRBJ2-1; 8 nucleotides agree with TRBD2. J was trimmed by 6 bases and V by 1 base; bases with no gene match: 5. Germline CDR1 reads MNHNS; CDR2 reads SASEGT. The CDR3 has 15 amino acids.